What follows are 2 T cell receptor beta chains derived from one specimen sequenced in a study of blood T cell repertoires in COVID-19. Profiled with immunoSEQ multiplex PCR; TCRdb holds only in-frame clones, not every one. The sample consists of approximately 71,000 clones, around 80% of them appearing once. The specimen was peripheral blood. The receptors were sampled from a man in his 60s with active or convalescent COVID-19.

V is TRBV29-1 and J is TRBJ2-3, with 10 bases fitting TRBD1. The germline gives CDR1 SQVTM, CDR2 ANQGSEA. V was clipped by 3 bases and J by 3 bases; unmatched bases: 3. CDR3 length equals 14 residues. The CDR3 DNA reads TGCAGCGTTGAGTGGGACAGGGGTACAGATACGCAGTATTTT. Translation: CSVEWDRGTDTQYF.

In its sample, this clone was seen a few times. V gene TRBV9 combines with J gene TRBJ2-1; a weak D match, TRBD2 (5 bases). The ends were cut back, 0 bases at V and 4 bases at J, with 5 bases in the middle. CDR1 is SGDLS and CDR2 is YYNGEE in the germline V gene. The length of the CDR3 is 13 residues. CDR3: CASSVGEYNEQFF. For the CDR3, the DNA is TGTGCCAGCAGCGTAGGGGAGTACAATGAGCAGTTCTTC. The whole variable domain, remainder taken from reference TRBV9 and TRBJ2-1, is DSGVTQTPKHLITATGQRVTLRCSPRSGDLSVYWYQQSLDQGLQFLIQYYNGEERAKGNILERFSAQQFPDLHSELNLSSLELGDSALYFCASSVGEYNEQFFGPGTRLTVL.